A single T cell receptor (beta chain) is shown here with its context. This clone's antigen is unknown. The sample comes from a study of T cells expressing NK-cell markers (dated by TCRdb to 2019 to 2021). A note on the overall study: TCR beta-chain repertoires were profiled in sorted CD3+CD56+NKG2C+, CD3+CD56+NKG2C- and CD3+CD56-NKG2C+ T-cell subsets from roughly eight donors. Of the eight sequenced donors, seven were found to be HCMV-seropositive and one was found to be HCMV-seronegative. The study sequenced eight donors, all healthy volunteers chosen at random: three men and five women. Libraries were sequenced as 2 x 150 bp reads on Illumina HiSeq 2000/2500, MiSeq or NextSeq.

To determine HCMV serostatus, a commercial ELISA kit was used to detect HCMV-specific IgG in serum. Peripheral blood mononuclear cells were isolated from blood by Ficoll density gradient centrifugation. The paper as a whole reports these results and caveats: In roughly 6 donors, the dominant CD3+CD56+NKG2C+ clonotypes ranked among the top 10 CD8+ clonotypes, making up about 1.0-7.0% of CD8+ T cells. Those dominant clonotypes were again the most abundant among CD3+CD56-NKG2C+ cells in a handful of donors, at roughly 25-60.1%. Whether the expanded NKG2C-expressing T cell clones were specific for HCMV antigens was left unclear.

The CDR3 has 16 amino acids, counting the end cysteine and phenylalanine. No DNA appears here. The germline V gene supplies CDR1 SQVTM and CDR2 ANQGSEA. Sequencing instrument: Illumina HiSeq 2000. 5'RACE template switching, by which a universal primer site and unique molecular identifiers were added, was used to make TCR beta cDNA libraries. cDNA synthesis was primed from the TCR beta constant segment, followed by two successive PCR amplification steps. The study's processing was this. MIGEC was used to demultiplex reads and group reads by UMI, and MiTCR was used to assemble and quantify clonotypes. To exclude erroneous sequences, any TCR cDNA sequence not supported by at least two reads was discarded. Downstream repertoire analysis used the tcR package, and clonotypes were matched across fractions by CDR3 nucleotide sequence plus V segment. VDJmatch was used to annotate antigen specificity against VDJdb, with one amino acid substitution in CDR3 allowed. Each entry corresponds to one CDR3 protein sequence from reads that TCRdb reprocessed, and DNA is not given. What appears here as the V and J calls and clone size reflects TCRdb's work, not the paper's. The table of this sample itemizes 200,000 to 300,000 distinct CDR3 sequences. The top ten hold 0.3% to 0.45% of the sample.

Sequencing was performed on blood T cells: a sorted CD56 or NKG2C T cell subset, CD4+ or CD8+ T cells, or bulk PBMC T cells (not recorded which). This receptor chain uses TRBV29-1 and TRBJ2-5; TCRdb outputs TRBD1, but without DNA this stays unchecked. The origin of this receptor is a man aged 18 to 29 in good health. Donor details come from another sample of the same person, matched by shared clones. The CDR3 loop reads CSVETMDRGPRETQYF. Supplemented by the reference TRBV29-1 and TRBJ2-5 proteins around the CDR3, the complete variable domain is SAVISQKPSRDICQRGTSLTIQCQVDSQVTMMFWYRQQPGQSLTLIATANQGSEATYESGFVIDKFPISRPNLTFSTLTVSNMSPEDSSIYLCSVETMDRGPRETQYFGPGTRLLVL.